This is a list of T cell receptor beta chains from one sample in a study of T-cell memory formation after mild COVID-19. TCRdb called the 5' RACE reads again in MiXCR, with one record for every CDR3 protein. The table shows 300,000 to 350,000 distinct CDR3 sequences, with roughly 13% occurring only once. Sequences were obtained from PBMCs or a T cell subset sorted from them (not recorded which). The origin of the receptors is a young man who had mild COVID-19 (a few samples of this study predate the infection). Cell type and time point are not known. CDR3s leave out the opening cysteine and the closing phenylalanine or tryptophan. Each record gives: J gene, V gene, D gene, CDR3 length, CDR3 protein. The D gene is left open where the match is weak.

>TRBJ1-2|TRBV7-2|-|12
ASSPRQDAYGYT
>TRBJ1-4|TRBV20-1|-|14
SASRSLSGANEKLF
>TRBJ2-7|TRBV7-8|-|13
ASSYTVRGTYEQY
>TRBJ2-3|TRBV4-1|TRBD1|13
ASSRTGVITDTQY
>TRBJ2-7|TRBV9|-|11
ASSTDSSYEQY
>TRBJ2-1|TRBV7-9|-|10
ASSLWGFEQF
>TRBJ2-1|TRBV12-3/TRBV12-4|-|12
ASSLGGAGYEQF
>TRBJ1-2|TRBV6-1|TRBD1|14
ASRPGQGGREYGYT
>TRBJ2-2|TRBV12-3/TRBV12-4|-|11
ASSTVRTGELF
>TRBJ2-2|TRBV11-2|TRBD2|13
ASSLPSGGSGELF
>TRBJ2-3|TRBV20-1|-|10
SARVEGYTQY